This T cell receptor beta chain was observed in a study of cytomegalovirus exposure and HLA in healthy donors. General study results and limits: CMV antigen specificity of a few CMV-associated chains was confirmed in vitro.

Assay: immunoSEQ multiplex PCR; the TCRdb copy retains only in-frame clones and omits some. The profile covers some 120,000 clones, with about nine tenths appearing a single time and 1.4% taken by the ten largest. As concerns this clone: Its antigen is as yet unknown.

Sequenced sample: PBMCs. The clonotype originates from a man aged 30 to 39 in good health and CMV-seronegative.

CDR3 coding DNA: TGCGCCAGCAGTGGCACCGGGAAGGCCTACAATGAGCAGTTCTTC. It specifies CASSGTGKAYNEQFF. This chain connects TRBV10-1 to TRBJ2-1; D is possibly TRBD2 (5 bases). The CDR3 is 15 residues long. Germline CDR1 and CDR2: WNHNN and SYGVQD (reference sequence). Between the trimmed V and J ends, which lost 4 bases and 2 bases, there was a span of 12 bases.